This T cell receptor (beta chain) was profiled in a study of control samples from healthy donors and cancer patients. V dropped 4 bases and J dropped 3; count of bases not matched to a gene: 24. Germline V gives CDR1 MGHRA, CDR2 YSYEKL. There are 20 residues in the CDR3. Libraries were prepared by immunoSEQ multiplex PCR; TCRdb keeps only in-frame clonotypes and omits some of them. Seen here are 12,000 or so clones, approximately 90% observed once, and the top ten hold roughly 2.7%. In its sample, this clone was seen once. Sample: formalin-fixed, paraffin-embedded tissue. This chain links TRBV4-1 with TRBJ2-7; 7 bases agree with TRBD2. The TCR originated in a male donor with melanoma. The CDR3 here is CASSLKWGGRPGGLFYEQYF. The CDR3 DNA reads as TGCGCCAGCAGCCTCAAGTGGGGAGGGAGGCCTGGAGGCCTGTTCTACGAGCAGTACTTC.